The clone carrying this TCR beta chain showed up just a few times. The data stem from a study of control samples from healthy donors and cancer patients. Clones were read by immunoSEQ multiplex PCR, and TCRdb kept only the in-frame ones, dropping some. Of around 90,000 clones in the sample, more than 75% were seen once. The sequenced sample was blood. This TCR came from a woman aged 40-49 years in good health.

CDR3 sequence reads: CASSLGRGAYEQYF. The CDR3 nucleotides read TGTGCCAGCAGCTTAGGCAGGGGAGCCTACGAGCAGTACTTC. J is TRBJ2-7 and V is TRBV7-9; D possibly corresponds to TRBD1 (6 bases). Germline V lookup: CDR1 SEHNR, CDR2 FQNEAQ (reference sequence). This CDR3 is built from 14 residues. Trimming pared 1 base from V and 2 bases from J, leaving 9 bases between.